This T cell receptor beta chain was identified during a study of blood T cell repertoires in COVID-19. Generated by immunoSEQ multiplex PCR, the TCRdb table keeps only in-frame clones and is missing some. This sample has 40,000 to 45,000 clones, with under 80% found just once. Specimen: peripheral blood. This TCR was recovered from an elderly man with acute or convalescent COVID-19.

CDR3 bases: TGTGCCACCAGCAGAGATCTCGAGGCCGGGGTCAATCAGCCCCAGCATTTT. Amino acids: CATSRDLEAGVNQPQHF. The rearrangement links TRBV15 to TRBJ1-5; D remains unclear. The germline V gene has CDR1 LNHNV and CDR2 YYDKDF (reference sequence). This CDR3 has 17 amino acids. V lost 0 bases and J lost 3, with 15 bases in between.